The clone carrying this T cell receptor (beta chain) occurred a few times. RNA extraction and reverse transcription yielded cDNA as sequencing template. TCRdb's copy holds only in-frame clones and misses some; the assay was immunoSEQ multiplex PCR. The sample carries about 180,000 clones, 45% to 60% recorded once. V lost 5 bases, J lost 3 bases, and 4 bases stayed unmatched. The CDR3 covers 16 residues. Germline CDR1 reads SGHNT; CDR2 reads YYREEE (reference sequence). This record comes from a study of CD8+ T cells in alopecia areata. Stated treatment: oral pan-JAK inhibitor, 5-10 mg twice daily. The receptor was isolated from a human donor with alopecia areata. The sample here was CD8+ T cells sorted from blood, taken around week 54, from a patient treated with tofacitinib. The J gene is TRBJ2-1, the V gene TRBV5-4; 14 positions agree with TRBD2. The CDR3 DNA sequence: TGTGCCAGCAGGCGGACTAGCGGGGGGTACTACAATGAGCAGTTCTTC. This encodes CASRRTSGGYYNEQFF. Drawing the rest from reference TRBV5-4 and TRBJ2-1, the complete variable domain is ETGVTQSPTHLIKTRGQQVTLRCSSQSGHNTVSWYQQALGQGPQFIFQYYREEENGRGNFPPRFSGLQFPNYSSELNVNALELDDSALYLCASRRTSGGYYNEQFFGPGTRLTVL.